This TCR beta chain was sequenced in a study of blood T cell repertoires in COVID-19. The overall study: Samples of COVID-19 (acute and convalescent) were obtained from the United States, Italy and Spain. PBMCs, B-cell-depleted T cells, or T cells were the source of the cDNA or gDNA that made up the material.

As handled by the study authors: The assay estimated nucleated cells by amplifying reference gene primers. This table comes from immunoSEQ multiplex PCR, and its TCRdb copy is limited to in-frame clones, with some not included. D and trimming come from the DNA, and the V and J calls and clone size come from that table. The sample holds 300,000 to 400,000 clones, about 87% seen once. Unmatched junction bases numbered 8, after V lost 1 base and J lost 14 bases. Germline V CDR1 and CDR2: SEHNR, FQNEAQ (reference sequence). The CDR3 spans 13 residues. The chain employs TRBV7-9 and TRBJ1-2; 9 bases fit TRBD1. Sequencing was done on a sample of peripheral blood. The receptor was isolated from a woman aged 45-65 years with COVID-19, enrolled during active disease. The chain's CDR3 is CASSLVLGQGKTF. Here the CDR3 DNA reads TGTGCCAGCAGCTTAGTACTGGGACAGGGAAAAACCTTC.